This T cell receptor beta chain was retrieved from a study of shared T cell receptors in the human thymus. V lost 1 base, J lost 0 bases, and 15 bases stayed unmatched. Germline V CDR1 and CDR2: LGHNA, YSLEER. CDR3 length: 19 residues. The table came from immunoSEQ multiplex PCR; TCRdb's copy has only in-frame clones and leaves some out. The profile covers 700,000 or so clones, with approximately 85% appearing a single time and approximately 0.01% taken by the ten largest. These records were also assigned to another study, of human thymus T cells. This second study notes: Among thymic and blood repertoires, usage of V and J genes appeared biased. Unrelated individuals were reported by related research to share highly overlapping thymic repertoires.

The chain carries TRBV4-3 and TRBJ2-7; 7 positions match TRBD1. The sequence came from a girl under three years old with a congenital heart defect. Material for sequencing was thymocytes. CDR3 in DNA: TGCGCCAGCAGCCAAGGGATTTACCCTTTCGGGACAGTCTCCTACGAGCAGTACTTC. The encoded protein is CASSQGIYPFGTVSYEQYF.